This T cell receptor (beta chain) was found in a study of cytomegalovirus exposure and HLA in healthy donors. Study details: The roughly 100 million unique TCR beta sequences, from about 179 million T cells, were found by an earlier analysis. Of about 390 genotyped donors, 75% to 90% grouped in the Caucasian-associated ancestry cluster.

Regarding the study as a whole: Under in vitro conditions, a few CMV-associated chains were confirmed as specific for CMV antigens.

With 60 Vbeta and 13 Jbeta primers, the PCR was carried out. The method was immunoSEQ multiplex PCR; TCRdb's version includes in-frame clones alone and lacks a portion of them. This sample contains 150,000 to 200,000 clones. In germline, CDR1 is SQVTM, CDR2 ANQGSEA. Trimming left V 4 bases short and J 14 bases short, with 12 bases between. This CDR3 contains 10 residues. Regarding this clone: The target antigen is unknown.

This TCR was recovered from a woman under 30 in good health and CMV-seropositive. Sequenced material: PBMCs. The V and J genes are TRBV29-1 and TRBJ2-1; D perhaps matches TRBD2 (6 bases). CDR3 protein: CSVVEGREFF. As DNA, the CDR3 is TGCAGCGTTGTGGAGGGACGGGAGTTCTTC.